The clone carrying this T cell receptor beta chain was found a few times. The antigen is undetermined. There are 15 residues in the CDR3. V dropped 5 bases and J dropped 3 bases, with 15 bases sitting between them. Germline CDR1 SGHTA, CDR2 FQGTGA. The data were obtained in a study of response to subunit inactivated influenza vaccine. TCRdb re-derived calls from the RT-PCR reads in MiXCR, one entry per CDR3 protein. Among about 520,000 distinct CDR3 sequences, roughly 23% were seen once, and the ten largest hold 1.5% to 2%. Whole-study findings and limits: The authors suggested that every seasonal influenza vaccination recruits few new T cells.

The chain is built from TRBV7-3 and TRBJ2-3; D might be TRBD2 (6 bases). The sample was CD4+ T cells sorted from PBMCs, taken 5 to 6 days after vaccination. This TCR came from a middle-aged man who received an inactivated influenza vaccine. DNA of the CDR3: TGTGCCAGCAGCCCTAGGGACTCGGGAACAGATACGCAGTATTTT. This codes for CASSPRDSGTDTQYF.